This TCR beta chain was profiled in a study of T cell responses to AZD1222 COVID-19 vaccine. Samples with a second dose at about 4 or about 12 weeks were pooled together. The CDR3 loop spans 15 amino acids. Germline values: CDR1 LNHDA, CDR2 SQIVND (reference sequence). The germline V and J ends were trimmed by 1 base and 8 bases, with 17 bases remaining between them. Produced via immunoSEQ multiplex PCR; TCRdb's table is partial and in-frame only. The table lists fewer than 180,000 clones, around 90% of them singletons. The sequence was collected from an adult who received the AZD1222 COVID-19 vaccine. V gene TRBV19 combines with J gene TRBJ1-2; no definite D call. Material: peripheral blood, obtained 28 days after the second AZD1222 dose. This CDR3 is CASSIVGRGSQGYTF. The DNA of the CDR3 is TGTGCCAGTAGTATAGTCGGACGAGGATCTCAGGGCTACACCTTC.